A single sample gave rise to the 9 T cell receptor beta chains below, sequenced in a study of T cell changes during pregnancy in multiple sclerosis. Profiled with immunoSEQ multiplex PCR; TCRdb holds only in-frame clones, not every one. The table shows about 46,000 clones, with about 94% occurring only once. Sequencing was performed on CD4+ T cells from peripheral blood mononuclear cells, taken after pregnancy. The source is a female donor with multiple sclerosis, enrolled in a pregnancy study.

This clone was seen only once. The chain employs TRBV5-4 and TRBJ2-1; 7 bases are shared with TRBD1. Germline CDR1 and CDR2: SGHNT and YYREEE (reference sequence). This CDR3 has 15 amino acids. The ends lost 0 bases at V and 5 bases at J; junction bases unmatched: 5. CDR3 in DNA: TGTGCCAGCAGCTTGGAGGGACAGCTTCACAATGAGCAGTTCTTC. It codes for CASSLEGQLHNEQFF.

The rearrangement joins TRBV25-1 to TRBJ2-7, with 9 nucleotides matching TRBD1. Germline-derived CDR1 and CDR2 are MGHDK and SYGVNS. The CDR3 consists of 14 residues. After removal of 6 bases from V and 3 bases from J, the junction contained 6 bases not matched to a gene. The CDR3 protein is CASRGPGQGYEQYF. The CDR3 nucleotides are TGTGCCAGCAGGGGCCCGGGACAGGGCTACGAGCAGTACTTC.

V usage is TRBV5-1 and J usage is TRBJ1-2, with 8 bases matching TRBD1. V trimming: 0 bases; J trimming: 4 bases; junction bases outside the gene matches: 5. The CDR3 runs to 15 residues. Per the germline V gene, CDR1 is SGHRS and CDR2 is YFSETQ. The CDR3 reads CASSLEQGVGYGYTF. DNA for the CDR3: TGCGCCAGCAGCTTGGAACAGGGGGTTGGCTATGGCTACACCTTC. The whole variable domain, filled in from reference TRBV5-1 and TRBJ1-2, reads KAGVTQTPRYLIKTRGQQVTLSCSPISGHRSVSWYQQTPGQGLQFLFEYFSETQRNKGNFPGRFSGRQFSNSRSEMNVSTLELGDSALYLCASSLEQGVGYGYTFGSGTRLTVV.

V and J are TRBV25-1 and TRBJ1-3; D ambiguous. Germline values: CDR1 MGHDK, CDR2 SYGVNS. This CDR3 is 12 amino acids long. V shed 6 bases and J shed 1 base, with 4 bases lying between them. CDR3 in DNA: TGTGCCAGCAGCGTATCTGGAAACACCATATATTTT. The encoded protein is CASSVSGNTIYF. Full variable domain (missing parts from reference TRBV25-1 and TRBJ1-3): EADIYQTPRYLVIGTGKKITLECSQTMGHDKMYWYQQDPGMELHLIHYSYGVNSTEKGDLSSESTVSRIRTEHFPLTLESARPSHTSQYLCASSVSGNTIYFGEGSWLTVV.

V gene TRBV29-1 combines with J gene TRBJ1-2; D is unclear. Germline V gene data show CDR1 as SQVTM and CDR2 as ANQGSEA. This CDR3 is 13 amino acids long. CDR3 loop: CSIWADYNYGYTF. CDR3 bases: TGCAGTATATGGGCAGATTATAACTATGGCTACACCTTC.

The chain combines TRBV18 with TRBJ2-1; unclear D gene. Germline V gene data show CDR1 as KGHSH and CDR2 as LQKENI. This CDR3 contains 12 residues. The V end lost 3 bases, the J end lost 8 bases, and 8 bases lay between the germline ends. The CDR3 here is CASSPSTDEQFF. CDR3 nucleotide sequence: TGTGCCAGCTCACCCTCTACGGATGAGCAGTTCTTC.

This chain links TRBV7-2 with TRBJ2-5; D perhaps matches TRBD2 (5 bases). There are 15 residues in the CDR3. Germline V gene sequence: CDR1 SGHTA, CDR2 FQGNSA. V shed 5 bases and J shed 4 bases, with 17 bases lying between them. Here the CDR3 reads CASSRSLGFGETQYF. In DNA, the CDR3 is TGTGCCAGCAGCCGGTCACTAGGATTTGGAGAGACCCAGTACTTC. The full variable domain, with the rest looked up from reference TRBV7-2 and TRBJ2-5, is GAGVSQSPSNKVTEKGKDVELRCDPISGHTALYWYRQSLGQGLEFLIYFQGNSAPDKSGLPSDRFSAERTGGSVSTLTIQRTQQEDSAVYLCASSRSLGFGETQYFGPGTRLLVL.

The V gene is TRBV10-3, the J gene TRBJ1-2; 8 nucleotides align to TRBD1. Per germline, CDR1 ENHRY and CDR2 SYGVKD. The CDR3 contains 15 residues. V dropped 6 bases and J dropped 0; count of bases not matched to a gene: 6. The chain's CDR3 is CAISAGTGTNYGYTF. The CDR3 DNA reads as TGTGCCATCAGCGCCGGGACAGGAACTAACTATGGCTACACCTTC.

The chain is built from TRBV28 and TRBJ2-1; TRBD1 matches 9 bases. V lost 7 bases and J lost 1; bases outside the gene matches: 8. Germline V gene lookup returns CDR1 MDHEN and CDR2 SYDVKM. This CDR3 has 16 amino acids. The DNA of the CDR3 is TGTGCCAGCACTGCCGCCGGGACAGGGTCCTACAATGAGCAGTTCTTC. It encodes CASTAAGTGSYNEQFF.